The TCR beta chain under discussion was sequenced for a study of blood T cell repertoires in COVID-19. From germline, CDR1 is LGHDT and CDR2 YNNKEL (reference sequence). The CDR3 totals 18 residues. The V and J ends lost 1 base and 6 bases, in that order; junction bases with no gene match: 12. Only in-frame clones appear in the TCRdb table, and some are missing; sequencing was by immunoSEQ multiplex PCR. The table shows about 190,000 clones, with around 84% occurring only once. Among Cohort 3 donors, those recovered had two negative PCRs, clearance, or symptom resolution. The chain carries TRBV3-1 (or the pseudogene TRBV3-2) and TRBJ2-2, with TRBD1 matching over 9 bases. This receptor was identified in a woman in her twenties or thirties who had recovered from COVID-19. The specimen sequenced was PBMCs or T cells enriched from blood (not recorded which). The CDR3 DNA follows: TGTGCCAGCAGCCAAGGCCCCGGACAGGGGATCCTACCCGGGGAGCTGTTTTTT. Encoded protein: CASSQGPGQGILPGELFF.